Listed here are 18 T cell receptor beta chains from one sample, sequenced in a study of OX40 agonist ivuxolimab in advanced cancers. Profiling relied on immunoSEQ multiplex PCR, and the TCRdb table lists in-frame clones only, not all of them. The sample lists 70,000 to 85,000 clones, around 90% seen once, with 5.9% in the top ten. The sequencing here drew on CD4+ or CD8+ T cells sorted from blood, taken in a trial of the OX40 agonist ivuxolimab. These TCRs come from an adult with an advanced solid tumor such as melanoma, head and neck, liver or kidney cancer.

The rearrangement joins TRBV19 to TRBJ2-7; TRBD1 agrees at 8 bases. Trimming removed 6 bases from V and 6 bases from J; junction bases left unmatched: 4. The CDR3 is 12 residues long. Germline V gene data show CDR1 as LNHDA and CDR2 as SQIVND (reference sequence). Here the CDR3 DNA reads TGTGCCAGTAGCCTGGACAGGGCCGAGCAGTACTTC. It translates to CASSLDRAEQYF.

This clone was picked up a small number of times. The rearrangement joins TRBV29-1 to TRBJ1-1, with D unclear. The germline V gene encodes CDR1 SQVTM and CDR2 ANQGSEA. V was pared by 4 bases and J by 0 bases, with 3 bases between. The CDR3 contains 11 residues. The chain's CDR3 is CSVVLNTEAFF. In nucleotides, the CDR3 is TGCAGCGTTGTTCTGAACACTGAAGCTTTCTTT. Variable domain in full (rest from reference TRBV29-1 and TRBJ1-1): SAVISQKPSRDICQRGTSLTIQCQVDSQVTMMFWYRQQPGQSLTLIATANQGSEATYESGFVIDKFPISRPNLTFSTLTVSNMSPEDSSIYLCSVVLNTEAFFGQGTRLTVV.

This clone was found once. The gene calls are TRBV30 and TRBJ2-5; perhaps TRBD1 as D (5 bases). Germline V CDR1 and CDR2: GTSNPN, SVGIG (reference sequence). Trimming removed 4 bases at V and 6 bases at J, with 18 bases between. This CDR3 spans 14 amino acids. Here the CDR3 reads CAWTRMQGGQTQYF. The CDR3 region has the DNA TGTGCCTGGACCCGTATGCAGGGCGGACAGACCCAGTACTTC.

The rearrangement uses TRBV7-3 and TRBJ2-1, with 11 bases that match TRBD2. In germline, CDR1 is SGHTA, CDR2 FQGTGA. The ends lost 3 bases at V and 7 bases at J; junction bases unmatched: 11. The CDR3 is 17 residues long. CDR3 nucleotides: TGTGCCAGCAGCTTGGGGCTAGCGGGAGGAGGGGTTAATGAGCAGTTCTTC. Translated, it gives CASSLGLAGGGVNEQFF. The variable domain in full, completed from reference TRBV7-3 and TRBJ2-1, reads GAGVSQTPSNKVTEKGKYVELRCDPISGHTALYWYRQSLGQGPEFLIYFQGTGAADDSGLPNDRFFAVRPEGSVSTLKIQRTERGDSAVYLCASSLGLAGGGVNEQFFGPGTRLTVL.

The V call is TRBV14, the J call TRBJ2-1; 9 positions agree with TRBD2. CDR3 length: 16 amino acids. The germline V gene has CDR1 SGHDN and CDR2 FVKESK. The V and J ends lost 4 bases and 5 bases, in that order; junction bases with no gene match: 9. The DNA for the CDR3 is TGTGCCAGCAGCCCCTCCCTAGCGGGACTTAACAATGAGCAGTTCTTC. Amino acids: CASSPSLAGLNNEQFF.

The chain recombines TRBV4-1 with TRBJ2-5, with D possibly being TRBD1 (5 bases). Germline V CDR1 and CDR2: MGHRA, YSYEKL. The CDR3 totals 17 residues. V was shortened by 0 bases and J by 1 base, with 15 bases between the two germline ends. CDR3: CASSQDQIGAAQETQYF. DNA for the CDR3: TGCGCCAGCAGCCAAGATCAAATTGGGGCAGCCCAAGAGACCCAGTACTTC.

The chain employs TRBV5-6 and TRBJ2-1, with D hard to call. The CDR3 runs 11 residues. Germline V gene lookup returns CDR1 SGHDT and CDR2 YYEEEE. V lost 0 bases, J lost 8 bases, and 3 bases lay in between. In DNA, the CDR3 is TGTGCCAGCAGCTTGGGATATGAGCAGTTCTTC. It translates to CASSLGYEQFF. Supplemented by reference TRBV5-6 and TRBJ2-1, the full variable domain reads DAGVTQSPTHLIKTRGQQVTLRCSPKSGHDTVSWYQQALGQGPQFIFQYYEEEERQRGNFPDRFSGHQFPNYSSELNVNALLLGDSALYLCASSLGYEQFFGPGTRLTVL.

There are a few counts of this clone. The chain links TRBV6-6 to TRBJ1-5; D is perhaps TRBD1 (6 bases). CDR1 and CDR2 from the germline V gene are MNHNY and SVGAGI (reference sequence). The CDR3 sequence is 12 residues long. V was trimmed by 4 bases and J by 15 bases, leaving 16 bases between them. CDR3 sequence: CASSSGHSGAHF. CDR3 DNA sequence: TGTGCCAGCAGTTCGGGGCATTCGGGGGCGCATTTT.

The J gene is TRBJ1-1, the V gene TRBV7-2; possibly TRBD1 for D (5 bases). This CDR3 contains 17 residues. CDR1 is SGHTA and CDR2 is FQGNSA in the germline V gene. Trimming shortened V by 5 bases and J by 2 bases, and 21 bases separated the two germline ends. CDR3 in DNA: TGTGCCAGCAGCCCTGATCAGGACACTTCTTTTAACACTGAAGCTTTCTTT. Amino acid sequence: CASSPDQDTSFNTEAFF.

This chain joins TRBV5-1 and TRBJ2-1; 8 positions agree with TRBD1. CDR3 size: 17 residues. After removal of 1 base from V and 2 bases from J, the junction contained 8 bases not matched to a gene. Germline V gene lookup returns CDR1 SGHRS and CDR2 YFSETQ. This CDR3 is CASSLTQGALPYNEQFF. For the CDR3, the DNA is TGCGCCAGCAGCTTGACTCAGGGGGCTTTGCCCTACAATGAGCAGTTCTTC.

This clone was seen once. The chain employs TRBV19 and TRBJ1-1; 8 nucleotides match TRBD1. Germline V lookup: CDR1 LNHDA, CDR2 SQIVND (reference sequence). The CDR3 loop spans 12 amino acids. J lost 3 bases, V lost 7 bases, and 1 base had no gene match. CDR3 DNA: TGTGCCAGTAACAGGGGGGACACTGAAGCTTTCTTT. Translated, it gives CASNRGDTEAFF.

This chain uses TRBV6-5 with TRBJ1-3; 8 bases align to TRBD1. Trimming took 5 bases from V and 0 from J; bases not matched to a gene: 3. Germline assignment: CDR1 MNHEY and CDR2 SVGAGI. The CDR3 extends over 15 amino acids. As DNA, the CDR3 is TGTGCCAGCAGTCCAGGGGGCGGCTCTGGAAACACCATATATTTT. As protein: CASSPGGGSGNTIYF.

This clone was recorded only once. V is TRBV19 and J is TRBJ2-7; D is possibly TRBD2 (5 bases). Looked up from germline, CDR1 is LNHDA and CDR2 is SQIVND (reference sequence). Trimming cost V 5 bases and J 4 bases, with 6 bases left between them. The CDR3 extends over 11 amino acids. The CDR3 is CASSPGYEQYF. CDR3 nucleotide sequence: TGTGCCAGTAGTCCGGGGTACGAGCAGTACTTC.

This chain links TRBV4-2 with TRBJ1-1; tentative D call: TRBD1 (6 bases). The length of the CDR3 is 15 residues. The V end lost 1 base, the J end lost 5 bases, and 14 bases lay between the germline ends. CDR1 is LGHNA and CDR2 is YNFKEQ in the germline V gene. The CDR3 loop is CASSQVGGRRTEAFF. The CDR3 DNA reads as TGTGCCAGCAGCCAAGTCGGGGGGCGGAGAACTGAAGCTTTCTTT.

This clone was counted once. The chain uses TRBV2 and TRBJ2-2; perhaps TRBD2 as D (5 bases). Trimming cost V 7 bases and J 1 base, with 16 bases left between them. Germline V lookup: CDR1 SNHLY, CDR2 FYNNEI. This CDR3 contains 16 residues. The CDR3 loop reads CASIWSFEGNTGELFF. Here the CDR3 DNA reads TGTGCCAGCATTTGGTCCTTTGAGGGGAACACCGGGGAGCTGTTTTTT.

The rearrangement links TRBV11-3 to TRBJ2-3; the match to TRBD2 covers 16 bases. This CDR3 comprises 17 residues. Trimming cost V 3 bases and J 4 bases; bases outside gene matches: 4. The V gene's germline CDR1 is SGHNT and CDR2 YENEEA. CDR3 in DNA: TGTGCCAGCAGCTTTGGGACTAGCGGGGGGGCGGCAGATACGCAGTATTTT. Its protein is CASSFGTSGGAADTQYF. The whole variable domain, filled in from reference TRBV11-3 and TRBJ2-3, reads EAGVVQSPRYKIIEKKQPVAFWCNPISGHNTLYWYLQNLGQGPELLIRYENEEAVDDSQLPKDRFSAERLKGVDSTLKIQPAELGDSAVYLCASSFGTSGGAADTQYFGPGTRLTVL.

The gene calls are TRBV6-5 and TRBJ2-2, with D possibly matching TRBD2 (5 bases). The CDR3 loop spans 15 amino acids. The V end lost 2 bases, the J end lost 4 bases, and 11 bases lay between the germline ends. CDR1 is MNHEY and CDR2 is SVGAGI in the germline V gene. CDR3: CASSYALASTGELFF. CDR3 sequence (DNA): TGTGCCAGCAGTTACGCGTTAGCGAGCACCGGGGAGCTGTTTTTT.

This clone appeared a single time. The chain is built from TRBV27 and TRBJ1-1; maybe TRBD1 (6 bases). CDR3 length: 15 amino acids. Germline CDR1 MNHEY, CDR2 SMNVEV (reference sequence). Trimming cost V 3 bases and J 0 bases, with 11 bases left between them. CDR3: CASSLTGGVNTEAFF. The CDR3 nucleotides read TGTGCCAGCAGTTTGACGGGGGGCGTGAACACTGAAGCTTTCTTT.